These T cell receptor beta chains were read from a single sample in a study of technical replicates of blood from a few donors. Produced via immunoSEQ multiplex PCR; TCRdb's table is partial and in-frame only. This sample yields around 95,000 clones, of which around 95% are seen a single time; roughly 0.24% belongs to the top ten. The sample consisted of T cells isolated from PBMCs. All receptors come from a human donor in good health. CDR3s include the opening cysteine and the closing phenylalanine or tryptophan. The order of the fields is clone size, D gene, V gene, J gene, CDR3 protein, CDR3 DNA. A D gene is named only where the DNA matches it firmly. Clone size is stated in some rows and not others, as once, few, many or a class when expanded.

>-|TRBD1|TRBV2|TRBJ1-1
CASTSQGAGTEAFF
TGTGCCAGCACCTCCCAGGGGGCCGGCACTGAAGCTTTCTTT
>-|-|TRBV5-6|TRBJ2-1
CASSLGAGGRNEQFF
TGTGCCAGCAGCTTGGGAGCGGGTGGAAGGAATGAGCAGTTCTTC
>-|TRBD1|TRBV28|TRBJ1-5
CASCPLDRNQPQHF
TGTGCCAGCTGTCCACTGGACAGGAATCAGCCCCAGCATTTT
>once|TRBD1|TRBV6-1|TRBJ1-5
CASILGQGAYQPQHF
TGTGCCAGCATCTTAGGACAGGGGGCTTATCAGCCCCAGCATTTT
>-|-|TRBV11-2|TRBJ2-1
CASSFGSGNEQFF
TGTGCCAGCAGCTTTGGGTCAGGCAATGAGCAGTTCTTC
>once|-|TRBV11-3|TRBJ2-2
CASSLGGGLSPDTGELFF
TGTGCCAGCAGCTTAGGAGGAGGGCTCTCTCCGGACACCGGGGAGCTGTTTTTT
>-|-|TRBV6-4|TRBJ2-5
CASSRESQETQYF
TGTGCCAGCAGCCGCGAAAGCCAAGAGACCCAGTACTTC
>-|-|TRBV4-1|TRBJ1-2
CASSQDIGQLRGYGYTF
TGCGCCAGCAGCCAAGATATCGGACAGTTGAGGGGGTATGGCTACACCTTC
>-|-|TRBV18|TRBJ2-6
CASSPYSRGSGANVLTF
TGTGCCAGCTCACCATACTCCAGGGGCAGCGGGGCCAACGTCCTGACTTTC
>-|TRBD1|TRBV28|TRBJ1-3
CASRTGQPGNTIYF
TGTGCCAGCAGAACGGGACAGCCTGGAAACACCATATATTTT
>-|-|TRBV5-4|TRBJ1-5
CASSGHVPSNQPQHF
TGTGCCAGCAGCGGACACGTTCCAAGCAATCAGCCCCAGCATTTT
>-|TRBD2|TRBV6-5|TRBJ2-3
CATKRGPSTDTQYF
TGTGCCACCAAGCGGGGACCTAGCACAGATACGCAGTATTTT
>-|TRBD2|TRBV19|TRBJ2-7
CASSDGGVRYF
TGTGCCAGTAGTGATGGGGGGGTCAGGTACTTC
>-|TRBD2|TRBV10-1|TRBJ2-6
CASRSGLADYSGANVLTF
TGCGCCAGCCGATCGGGACTAGCGGATTACTCTGGGGCCAACGTCCTGACTTTC
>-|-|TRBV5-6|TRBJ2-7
CASSLRRYEQYF
TGTGCCAGCAGTCTGCGTCGGTACGAGCAGTACTTC
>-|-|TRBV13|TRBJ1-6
CASSLQGSSYNSPLHF
TGTGCCAGCAGCTTACAGGGAAGCTCCTATAATTCACCCCTCCACTTT
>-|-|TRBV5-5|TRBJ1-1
CASSQRLLNTEAFF
TGTGCCAGCAGCCAAAGACTGTTGAACACTGAAGCTTTCTTT
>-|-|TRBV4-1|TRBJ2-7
CASSQEGGSFNEQYF
TGCGCCAGCAGCCAAGAAGGGGGTTCCTTCAACGAGCAGTACTTC
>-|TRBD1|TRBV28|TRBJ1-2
CASRPPGTGVINYGYTF
TGTGCCAGCAGGCCCCCCGGGACAGGGGTGATTAACTATGGCTACACCTTC
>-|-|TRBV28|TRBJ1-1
CASSGGALEAFF
TGTGCCAGCTCCGGCGGCGCCCTGGAAGCTTTCTTT
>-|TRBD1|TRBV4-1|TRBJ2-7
CASSHQLDRDHEQYF
TGCGCCAGCAGCCACCAGCTGGACAGGGACCACGAGCAGTACTTC
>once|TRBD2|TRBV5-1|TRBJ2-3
CASSWGTSGYTSTDTQYF
TGCGCCAGCAGCTGGGGGACTAGCGGTTATACTAGCACAGATACGCAGTATTTT
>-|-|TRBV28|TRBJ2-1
CASSYRDRTTGEQFF
TGTGCCAGCAGTTACCGGGATCGGACTACTGGAGAGCAGTTCTTC
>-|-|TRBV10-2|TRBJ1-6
CASSEGRDSPLHF
TGCGCCAGCAGTGAGGGGAGGGATTCACCCCTCCACTTT
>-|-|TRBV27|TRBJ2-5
CASSLWGGLQETQYF
TGTGCCAGCAGTTTGTGGGGGGGCCTTCAAGAGACCCAGTACTTC
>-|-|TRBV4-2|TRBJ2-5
CATLGFEETQYF
TGTGCCACGCTAGGTTTTGAAGAGACCCAGTACTTC
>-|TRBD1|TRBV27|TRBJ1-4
CASSPSTGEKLFF
TGTGCCAGCAGTCCTTCGACAGGGGAAAAACTGTTTTTT
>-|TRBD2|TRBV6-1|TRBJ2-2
CASSVLADANTGELFF
TGTGCCAGCAGTGTTCTAGCGGACGCGAACACCGGGGAGCTGTTTTTT
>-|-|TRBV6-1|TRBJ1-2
CASSDNTVPYGYTF
TGTGCCAGCAGTGATAACACCGTCCCTTATGGCTACACCTTC
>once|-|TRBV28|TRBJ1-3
CASHSGGSGNTIYF
TGTGCCAGCCATTCCGGTGGTTCTGGAAACACCATATATTTT
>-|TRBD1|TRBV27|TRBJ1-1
CASRLGQGNTEAFF
TGTGCCAGCAGGCTGGGACAGGGAAACACTGAAGCTTTCTTT
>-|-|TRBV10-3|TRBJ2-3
CAIRAPGVTSTDTQYF
TGTGCCATCAGAGCTCCGGGTGTAACTAGCACAGATACGCAGTATTTT
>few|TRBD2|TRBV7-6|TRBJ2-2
CASSSSSGGPGTGELFF
TGTGCCAGCAGCTCATCAAGCGGGGGGCCGGGTACCGGGGAGCTGTTTTTT
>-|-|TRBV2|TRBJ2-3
CASCGLRTDTQYF
TGTGCCAGCTGCGGACTCCGCACAGATACGCAGTATTTT
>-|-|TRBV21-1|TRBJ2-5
CASSKASGGEQETQYF
TGTGCCAGCAGCAAAGCAAGCGGGGGGGAACAAGAGACCCAGTACTTC
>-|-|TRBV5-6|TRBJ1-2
CASSFRDTVAYGYTF
TGTGCCAGCAGCTTCCGGGACACCGTAGCCTATGGCTACACCTTC
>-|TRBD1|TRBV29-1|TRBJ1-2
CSVMGTDYGYTF
TGCAGCGTCATGGGGACAGACTATGGCTACACCTTC
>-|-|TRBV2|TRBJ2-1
CASRSSSMGGEQFF
TGTGCCAGCAGGTCTAGTTCAATGGGTGGTGAGCAGTTCTTC
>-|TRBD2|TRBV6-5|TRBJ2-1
CASSSGAGVVDEQFF
TGTGCCAGCAGTTCCGGAGCGGGAGTGGTCGATGAGCAGTTCTTC
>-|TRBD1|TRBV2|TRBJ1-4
CASLVPGQGLWTNEKLFF
TGTGCCAGCCTCGTCCCGGGACAGGGGCTTTGGACTAATGAAAAACTGTTTTTT
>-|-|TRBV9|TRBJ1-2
CASSVQRGTGPF
TGTGCCAGCAGCGTTCAAAGGGGGACGGGACCCTTC
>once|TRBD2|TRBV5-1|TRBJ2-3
CASSSGEAGDTQYF
TGCGCCAGCAGCTCCGGGGAAGCGGGGGATACGCAGTATTTT
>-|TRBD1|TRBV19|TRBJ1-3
CASSRWSGQGRNTIYF
TGTGCCAGTAGTCGGTGGTCCGGACAGGGGAGAAACACCATATATTTT
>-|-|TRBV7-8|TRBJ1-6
CASSLAQGLPLHF
TGTGCCAGCAGCTTAGCACAGGGATTACCCCTCCACTTT
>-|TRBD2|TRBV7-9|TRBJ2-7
CASSSFLKAGTTYEQYF
TGTGCCAGCAGCTCCTTCCTCAAAGCGGGGACCACCTACGAGCAGTACTTC
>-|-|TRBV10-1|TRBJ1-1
CASSARGSRAEAFF
TGCGCCAGCAGTGCTAGGGGGAGTAGGGCTGAAGCTTTCTTT
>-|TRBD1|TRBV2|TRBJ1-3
CASSRGQGLGNTIYF
TGTGCCAGCAGTAGAGGACAGGGACTCGGAAACACCATATATTTT
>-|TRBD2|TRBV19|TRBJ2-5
CASSNPSYGTSLQETQYF
TGTGCCAGTAGTAACCCCTCCTACGGGACTAGCCTCCAAGAGACCCAGTACTTC
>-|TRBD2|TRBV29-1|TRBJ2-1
CSVEGFPGGVLGEQFF
TGCAGCGTTGAAGGTTTTCCGGGAGGAGTCCTAGGGGAGCAGTTCTTC
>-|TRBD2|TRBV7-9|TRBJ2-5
CASSLLAGMETQYF
TGTGCCAGCAGCTTATTAGCGGGCATGGAGACCCAGTACTTC
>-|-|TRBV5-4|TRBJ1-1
CASSLSVGTVWTEAFF
TGTGCCAGCAGCTTGTCGGTGGGGACTGTATGGACTGAAGCTTTCTTT
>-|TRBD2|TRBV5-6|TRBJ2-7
CASSFILASGVSYEQYF
TGTGCCAGCAGCTTTATTCTTGCTAGCGGGGTTTCCTACGAGCAGTACTTC
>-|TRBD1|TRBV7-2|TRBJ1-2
CASSLVFGTGVGYTF
TGTGCCAGCAGCTTAGTCTTCGGGACAGGGGTTGGCTACACCTTC
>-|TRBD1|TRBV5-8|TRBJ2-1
CASSFDRGSYNEQFF
TGTGCCAGCAGTTTTGACAGGGGTTCCTACAATGAGCAGTTCTTC
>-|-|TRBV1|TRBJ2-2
CTSSQGRGTSGPNTGELFF
TGCACCAGCAGCCAAGGCCGCGGGACTAGCGGACCGAACACCGGGGAGCTGTTTTTT
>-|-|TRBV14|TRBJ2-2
CASSSRQGSTGELFF
TGTGCCAGCAGTTCGCGGCAGGGTAGCACCGGGGAGCTGTTTTTT
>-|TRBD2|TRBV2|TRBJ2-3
CASSVAGVGDTQYF
TGTGCCAGCAGTGTCGCGGGAGTGGGAGATACGCAGTATTTT
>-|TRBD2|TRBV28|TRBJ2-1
CASSSQTGTSIVRVVDNEQFF
TGTGCCAGCAGTTCCCAAACCGGGACTAGCATAGTCAGGGTTGTGGACAATGAGCAGTTCTTC
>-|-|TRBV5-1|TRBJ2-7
CASSLEFKQAVSYEQYF
TGCGCCAGCAGCTTGGAGTTCAAACAGGCAGTCTCCTACGAGCAGTACTTC
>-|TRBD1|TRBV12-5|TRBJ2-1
CASGPTGQGTDEQFF
TGTGCTAGTGGTCCCACGGGACAGGGGACAGATGAGCAGTTCTTC